This TCR beta chain was sequenced for a study of T cells in Graves' hyperthyroidism and ophthalmopathy. Graves' hyperthyroidism qualified as stable when ophthalmopathy did not progress within 18 months. Isolation of PBMCs was performed on around 9.3 ml fresh peripheral blood. Amplification yielded TCR beta CDR3 regions, with RNA transcripts as the source. HTBI primers were the set used in a first-round RT-PCR of the TCR CDR3. In TCRdb, the multiplex PCR reads were re-called with MiXCR into one record per CDR3 protein. The repertoire holds nearly 750,000 distinct CDR3 sequences, over 35% seen once, with around 31% in the top ten. This clonotype was found many times. The CDR3 is 14 amino acids. From germline, CDR1 is DFQATT and CDR2 SNEGSKA (reference sequence). The V gene end was trimmed by 3 bases and the J gene end by 5 bases; junction bases not matched to a gene: 4.

The specimen sequenced was blood. This TCR derives from a woman between 40 and 55 years old with Graves' hyperthyroidism. This chain connects TRBV20-1 to TRBJ1-6, with 7 nucleotides matching TRBD1. CDR3 bases: TGCAGTGCTAGGGGGGACAGAGATAATTCACCCCTCCACTTT. Its translation is CSARGDRDNSPLHF.